This TCR beta chain stems from a study of control samples from healthy donors and cancer patients (dated by TCRdb to the early 2020s). The library was built by means of the immunoSEQ multiplex PCR assay. Not all clones reach the TCRdb copy of this immuneACCESS table, which keeps in-frame sequences only. Checked studies attribute under half of the gap to unresolved V genes and leave the rest unexplained. The sample table holds some 78,000 clones, of which around 90% were seen once. The ten top clones hold roughly 7.6% of the sample. In the germline V gene (reference sequence), CDR1 corresponds to SEHNR and CDR2 to FQNEAQ. The trim is 2 bases for V and 0 bases for J, with a gap of 8 bases between the germline ends. Taken from cysteine to phenylalanine, the CDR3 has 15 residues. Only the CDR3 portion is preserved as DNA: 45 bases, with reading frame beginning at the first base. This clone was picked up a small number of times. Its cognate antigen has yet to be identified. Base qualities are not provided; no much larger clone lies one nucleotide away.

The chain employs TRBV7-9 and TRBJ1-3, with no confident D gene call. This sequence originates from a woman aged 55-75 years in good health. Input material: blood. The CDR3 protein sequence reads: CASSLSQSSGNTIYF. The DNA sequence follows: TGTGCCAGCAGCTTATCACAGTCCTCTGGAAACACCATATATTTT.